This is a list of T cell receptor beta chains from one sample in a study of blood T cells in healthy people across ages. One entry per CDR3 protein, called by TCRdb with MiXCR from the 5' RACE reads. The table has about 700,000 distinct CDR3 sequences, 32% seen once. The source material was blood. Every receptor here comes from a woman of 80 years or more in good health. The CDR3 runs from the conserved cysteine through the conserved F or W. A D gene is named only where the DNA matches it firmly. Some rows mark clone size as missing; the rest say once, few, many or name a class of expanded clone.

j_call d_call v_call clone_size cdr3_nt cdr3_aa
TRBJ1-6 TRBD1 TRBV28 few TGTGCCAGCAGCCGGGAAGAGGGGGCGAATTCACCCCTCCACTTT CASSREEGANSPLHF
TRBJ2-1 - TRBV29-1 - TGCAGCGTTTCAGGTTTTGGTATCGGTGAGCAGTTCTTC CSVSGFGIGEQFF
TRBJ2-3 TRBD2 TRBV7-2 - TGTGCCAGCAGCCTGACTAGCGGGGGGATCACAGATACGCAGTATTTT CASSLTSGGITDTQYF
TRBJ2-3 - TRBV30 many TGTGCCTGGAGGTCCTCCTACCCTACGCAGTATTTT CAWRSSYPTQYF
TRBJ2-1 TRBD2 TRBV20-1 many TGCAGTGCTAGAGATCCAACTAGCGGGGGAATATACAATGAGCAGTTCTTC CSARDPTSGGIYNEQFF
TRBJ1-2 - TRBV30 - TGTGCCTGGACCCCCTGGGGCCAGGATGGTGGCTACACCTTC CAWTPWGQDGGYTF
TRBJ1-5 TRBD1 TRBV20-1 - TGCAGTGCACGGACAGGGCGGCTAAATCAGCCCCAGCATTTT CSARTGRLNQPQHF
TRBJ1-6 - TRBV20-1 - TGCAGTGCTAGTTCGGACAGTCAATTGGGGGCCCACCACTTT CSASSDSQLGAHHF
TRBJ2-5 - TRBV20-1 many TGCAGTGCTAGGGTTATACAAGAGACCCAGTACTTC CSARVIQETQYF
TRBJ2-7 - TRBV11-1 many TGTGCCAGCAGCTTCAACCCGAGGAGGGAGCAGTACTTC CASSFNPRREQYF
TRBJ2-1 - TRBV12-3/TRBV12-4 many TGTGCCAGCAGTCCCAGGGTTCGGTTTAAGTTCTTC CASSPRVRFKFF
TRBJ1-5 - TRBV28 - TGTGCCAGCACCTCACTGACAGGTCGGAATCAGCCCCAGCATTTT CASTSLTGRNQPQHF
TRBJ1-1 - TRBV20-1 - TGCAGTGCAGGGTCTCCTGGGGCAGGAGGTACTGAAGCTTTCTTT CSAGSPGAGGTEAFF
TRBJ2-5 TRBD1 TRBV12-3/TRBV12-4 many TGTGCCAGCAGTTTTGGGCAAGACAGGGGGGAGACCCAGTACTTC CASSFGQDRGETQYF
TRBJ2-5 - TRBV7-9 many TGTGCCAGCAGCGTAGGACGGACTGGGGAGACCCAGTACTTC CASSVGRTGETQYF
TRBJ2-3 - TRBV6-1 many TGTGCCAGCAGTGATTACAGTAGCACAGATACGCAGTATTTT CASSDYSSTDTQYF
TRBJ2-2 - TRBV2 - TGTGCCAGCAGGCCTCGGAGGGCCGGGGAGCTGTTTTTT CASRPRRAGELFF
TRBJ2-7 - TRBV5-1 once TGCGCCAGCAGCTTGGTAGGACAGGACTACAACGAGCAGTACTTC CASSLVGQDYNEQYF
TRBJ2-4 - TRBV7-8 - TGTGCCAGCAGCTTAGGGGCAGATAAGGGCATTCAGTACTTC CASSLGADKGIQYF